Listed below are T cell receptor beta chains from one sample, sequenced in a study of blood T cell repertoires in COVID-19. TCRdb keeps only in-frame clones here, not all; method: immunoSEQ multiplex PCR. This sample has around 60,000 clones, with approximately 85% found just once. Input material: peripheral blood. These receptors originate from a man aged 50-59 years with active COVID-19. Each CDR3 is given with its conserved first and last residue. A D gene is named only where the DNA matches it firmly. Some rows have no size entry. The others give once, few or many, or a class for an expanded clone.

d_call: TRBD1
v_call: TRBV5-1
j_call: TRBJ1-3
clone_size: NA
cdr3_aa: CASSLTGGAGNTIYF
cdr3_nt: TGCGCCAGCAGCTTAACAGGGGGCGCTGGAAACACCATATATTTT

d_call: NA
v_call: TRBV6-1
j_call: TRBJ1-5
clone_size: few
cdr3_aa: CASSEGGPFNQPQHF
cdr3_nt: TGTGCCAGCAGTGAAGGGGGGCCCTTCAATCAGCCCCAGCATTTT

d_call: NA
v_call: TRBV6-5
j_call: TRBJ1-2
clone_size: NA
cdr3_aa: CASMVPGLGRGYTF
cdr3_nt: TGTGCCAGCATGGTCCCGGGACTCGGGCGTGGCTACACCTTC

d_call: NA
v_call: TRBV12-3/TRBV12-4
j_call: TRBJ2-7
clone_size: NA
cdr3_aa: CASSLVQEQYF
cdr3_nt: TGTGCCAGCAGTTTAGTACAGGAGCAGTACTTC

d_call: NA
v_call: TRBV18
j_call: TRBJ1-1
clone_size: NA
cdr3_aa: CASSPPLGSTEAFF
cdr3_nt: TGTGCCAGCTCACCACCGCTAGGCTCTACGGAAGCTTTCTTT

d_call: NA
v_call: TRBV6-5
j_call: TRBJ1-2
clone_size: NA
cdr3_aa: CASSLAGVWYGYTF
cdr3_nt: TGTGCCAGCAGCCTCGCAGGGGTATGGTATGGCTACACCTTC

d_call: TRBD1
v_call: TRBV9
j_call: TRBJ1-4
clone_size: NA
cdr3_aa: CASGPGGDSRWEKLFF
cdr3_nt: TGTGCCAGCGGCCCGGGGGGGGACAGTCGGTGGGAAAAACTGTTTTTT

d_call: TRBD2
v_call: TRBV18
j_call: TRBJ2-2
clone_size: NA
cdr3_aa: CASSEASGGLSNTGELFF
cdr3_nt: TGTGCCAGCTCTGAGGCTAGCGGGGGCCTGTCGAACACCGGGGAGCTGTTTTTT

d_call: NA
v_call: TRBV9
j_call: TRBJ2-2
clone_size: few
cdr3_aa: CASSVSAGELFF
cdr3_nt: TGTGCCAGCAGCGTATCGGCCGGGGAGCTGTTTTTT

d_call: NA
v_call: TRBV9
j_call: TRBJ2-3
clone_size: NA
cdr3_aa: CASSDGASGTDTQYF
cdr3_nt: TGTGCCAGCAGCGATGGGGCTAGCGGCACAGATACGCAGTATTTT

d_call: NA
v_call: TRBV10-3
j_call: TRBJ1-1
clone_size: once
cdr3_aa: CAISEPRVTAEAFF
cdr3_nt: TGTGCCATCAGTGAGCCGAGGGTTACCGCTGAAGCTTTCTTT

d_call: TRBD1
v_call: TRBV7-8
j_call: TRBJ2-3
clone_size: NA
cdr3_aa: CASSLERDRNTQYF
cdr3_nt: TGTGCCAGCAGCTTAGAGAGGGACAGAAATACGCAGTATTTT

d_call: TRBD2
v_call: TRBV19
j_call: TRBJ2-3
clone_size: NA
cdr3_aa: CASSMSLEWSGVDTQYF
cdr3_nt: TGTGCCAGTAGTATGAGCCTTGAGTGGAGCGGGGTAGATACGCAGTATTTT

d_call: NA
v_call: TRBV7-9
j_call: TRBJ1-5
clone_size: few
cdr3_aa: CASSLAVSGGSNQPQHF
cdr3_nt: TGTGCCAGCAGCTTAGCCGTTTCGGGAGGCAGCAATCAGCCCCAGCATTTT

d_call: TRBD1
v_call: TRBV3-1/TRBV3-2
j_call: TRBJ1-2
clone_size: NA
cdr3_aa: CASSQVEGAGGYTF
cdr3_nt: TGTGCCAGCAGCCAAGTAGAGGGGGCAGGCGGCTACACCTTC

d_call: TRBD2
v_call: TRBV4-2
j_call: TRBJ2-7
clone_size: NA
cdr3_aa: CASSQEFTGGRSYEQYF
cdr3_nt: TGTGCCAGCAGCCAAGAGTTTACGGGGGGGAGATCCTACGAGCAGTACTTC

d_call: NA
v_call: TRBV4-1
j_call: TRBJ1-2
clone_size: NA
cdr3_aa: CASSQDSGARGLMKVYTF
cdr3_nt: TGCGCCAGCAGCCAAGATTCAGGCGCCAGGGGCCTTATGAAGGTCTACACCTTC

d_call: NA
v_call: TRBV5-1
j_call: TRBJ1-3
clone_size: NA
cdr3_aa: CASTDSSKGNTIYF
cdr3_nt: TGCGCCAGCACCGACAGTTCCAAAGGAAACACCATATATTTT

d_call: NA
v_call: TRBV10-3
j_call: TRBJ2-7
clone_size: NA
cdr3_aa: CAISEGVAEWQYF
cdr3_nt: TGTGCCATCAGTGAGGGAGTTGCTGAGTGGCAGTACTTC

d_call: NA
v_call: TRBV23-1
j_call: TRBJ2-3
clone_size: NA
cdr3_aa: CASRYRVPPQYF
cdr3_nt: TGCGCCAGCAGGTACAGGGTCCCTCCGCAGTATTTT

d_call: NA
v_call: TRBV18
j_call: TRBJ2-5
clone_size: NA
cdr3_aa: CASSPPPLGGGQETQYF
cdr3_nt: TGTGCCAGCTCACCCCCGCCACTCGGGGGGGGACAGGAGACCCAGTACTTC

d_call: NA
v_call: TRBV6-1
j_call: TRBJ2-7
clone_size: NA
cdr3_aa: CASSDHLVYEQYF
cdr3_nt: TGTGCCAGCAGTGACCACCTAGTTTACGAGCAGTACTTC

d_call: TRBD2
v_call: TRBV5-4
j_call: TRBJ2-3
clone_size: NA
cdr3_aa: CASSLLAGGQGDTQYF
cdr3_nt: TGTGCCAGCAGCTTGTTAGCGGGGGGTCAAGGAGATACGCAGTATTTT

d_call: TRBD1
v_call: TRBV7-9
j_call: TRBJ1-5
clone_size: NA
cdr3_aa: CASSLDRGSNQPQHF
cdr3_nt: TGTGCCAGCAGCTTGGACAGGGGGAGCAATCAGCCCCAGCATTTT

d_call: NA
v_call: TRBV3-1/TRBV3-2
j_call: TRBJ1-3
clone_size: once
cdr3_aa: CASSLKAGEISGNTIYF
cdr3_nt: TGTGCCAGCAGCCTAAAAGCAGGGGAGATCTCTGGAAACACCATATATTTT

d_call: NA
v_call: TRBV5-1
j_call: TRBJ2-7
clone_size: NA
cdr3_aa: CASSWSGAPTYEQYF
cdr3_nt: TGCGCCAGCAGCTGGAGTGGGGCACCAACCTACGAGCAGTACTTC

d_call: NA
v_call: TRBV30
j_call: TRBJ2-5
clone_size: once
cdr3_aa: CAWSGTVQYF
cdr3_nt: TGTGCCTGGAGTGGAACGGTCCAGTACTTC

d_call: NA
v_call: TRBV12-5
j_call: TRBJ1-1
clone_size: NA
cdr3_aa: CASGLVLGGVLTEAFF
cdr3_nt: TGTGCTAGTGGTTTGGTACTGGGGGGGGTTCTCACTGAAGCTTTCTTT

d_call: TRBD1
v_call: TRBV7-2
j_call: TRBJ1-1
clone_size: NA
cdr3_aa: CASSQGRDRVTEAFF
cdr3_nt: TGTGCCAGCAGCCAGGGCCGGGACAGGGTGACTGAAGCTTTCTTT

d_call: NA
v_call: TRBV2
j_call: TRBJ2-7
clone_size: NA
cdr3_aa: CATRGTDGSMGEQYF
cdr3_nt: TGTGCCACCAGGGGGACTGACGGTTCTATGGGCGAGCAGTACTTC

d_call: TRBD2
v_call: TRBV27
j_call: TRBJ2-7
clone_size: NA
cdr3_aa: CASSLSGSGGFYEQYF
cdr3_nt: TGTGCCAGCAGTTTATCAGGTAGCGGGGGGTTCTACGAGCAGTACTTC

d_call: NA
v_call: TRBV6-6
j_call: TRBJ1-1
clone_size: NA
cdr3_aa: CASSRPGGTEAFF
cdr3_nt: TGTGCCAGCAGCCGCCCCGGTGGCACTGAAGCTTTCTTT

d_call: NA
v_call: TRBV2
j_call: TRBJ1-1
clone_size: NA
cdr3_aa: CASRYDMSKIDTEAFF
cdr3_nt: TGTGCCAGCAGGTATGACATGTCTAAGATAGACACTGAAGCTTTCTTT

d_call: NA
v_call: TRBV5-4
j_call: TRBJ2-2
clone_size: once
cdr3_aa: CASSSPGFSTGELFF
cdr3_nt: TGTGCCAGCAGCTCCCCAGGGTTCTCCACCGGGGAGCTGTTTTTT

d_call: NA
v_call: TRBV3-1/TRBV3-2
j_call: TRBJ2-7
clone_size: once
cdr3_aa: CASSHRDEQYF
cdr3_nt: TGTGCCAGCAGCCACAGGGACGAGCAGTACTTC